This T cell receptor (beta chain) was recorded in a study of T cell clonotyping in hematopoietic cell transplantation. Turning to the study itself: Recipients' pretransplant samples followed cytoreduction. Overall study findings and caveats: Pathologically expanded recipient clonotypes increased progressively from day 30 to day 180 as diversity fell. At the given depth, recipient repertoires were over 95% de novo clonotypes.

Data came from immunoSEQ multiplex PCR; TCRdb stores just in-frame clones and leaves some out. The profile shows 20,000 to 30,000 clones, 75% to 85% of them singletons. Note on this clone: Its specificity is not known.

Trimming left V 7 bases short and J 4 bases short, with 13 bases between. This CDR3 has 13 residues. The V gene's germline CDR1 is MDHEN and CDR2 SYDVKM. Time point: recipient sample about 28 days before transplant, after cytoreduction. The chain links TRBV28 to TRBJ1-1, with D hard to call. Sequenced material: peripheral blood mononuclear cells, taken before stem cell transplant. This TCR was recovered from an older woman with acute myeloid leukemia. Some clones in this sample may be carry-over from other donors' samples. The CDR3, as DNA: TGTGCCAGCAATTCACAGTGGGGCACTGAAGCTTTCTTT. Translated: CASNSQWGTEAFF.